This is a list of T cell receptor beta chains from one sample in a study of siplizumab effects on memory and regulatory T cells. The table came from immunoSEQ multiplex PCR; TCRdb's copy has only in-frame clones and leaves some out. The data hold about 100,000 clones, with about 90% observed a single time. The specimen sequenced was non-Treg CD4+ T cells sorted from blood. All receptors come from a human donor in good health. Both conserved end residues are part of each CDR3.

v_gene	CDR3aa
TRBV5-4	CASSKLNTEAFF
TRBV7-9	CASSLMATGELFF
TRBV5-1	CASSWEQGANTEAFF
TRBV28	CASCGIQPQHF
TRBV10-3	CAISESGINAGELFF
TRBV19	CASSIRPKPQETQYF
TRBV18	CASSPQEHRNTEAFF
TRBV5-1	CASSLATQEKLFF
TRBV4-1	CASSHRDNTEAFF
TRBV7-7	CASSLGRGDYEQYF